Given below is one TCR beta chain in context. First-strand cDNA relied on TRAV- and TRBV-specific primers spanning alpha and beta chains. The PCR that amplified TCRs ran for around 20 cycles, relying on a constant-region primer and a V-primer adapter. TCRdb re-analysed the reads in MiXCR, keeping a single row per CDR3 protein. The profile covers roughly 13,000 distinct CDR3 sequences, with roughly 60% appearing a single time and around 7.2% taken by the ten largest. V shed 2 bases and J shed 2 bases, with 12 bases lying between them. The germline CDR1 and CDR2 sequences are KGHSH and LQKENI. The CDR3 is 15 residues long. This sample is drawn from a study of low-dose radiotherapy and immunotherapy resistance in tumors. Across the whole study: Participants in Cohort 1 were administered 0.5 Gy per fraction at 2-week intervals, to a cumulative dose of 6.5 Gy. Nivolumab was given to patients as a 240 mg flat dose every two weeks, and ipilimumab at 1 mg/kg every six weeks. Both were delivered intravenously. From cycle 1 day 1, patients took oral aspirin 300 mg every day for four cycles. Cohort 2, a group dosed every two weeks at 1 Gy per fraction, received 13 Gy in total over 26 weeks.

The chain recombines TRBV18 with TRBJ2-5; no definite D call. The clonotype comes from a human donor with advanced metastatic prostate, ovarian, gallbladder or colorectal cancer (not recorded which). This table probably holds off-target reads from a library built for another chain. The CDR3 nucleotides are TGTGCCAGCTCACCAGAGCCGCATTTTCAAGAGACCCAGTACTTC. Its protein is CASSPEPHFQETQYF.